This entry is about one T cell receptor (beta chain). The antigen is not known. Per germline, CDR1 SGHKS and CDR2 YYEKEE (reference sequence). The CDR3 contains 16 residues. Trimming stripped 3 bases from V and 4 bases from J, with 17 bases between. This record belongs to a study of blood T cells in healthy people across ages. The authors ran a second PCR of 7 to 11 cycles using a sample-barcoded 5' primer and a J-beta primer mix. Every cDNA was tagged by a template-switch adaptor with 12 random nucleotides. Each CDR3 protein gets one entry after TCRdb re-called the 5' RACE reads with MiXCR. The table lists hundreds of thousands of distinct CDR3 sequences, 58% of them singletons. Study outcomes and limitations: The fall in TCR beta diversity per million T cells was roughly linear with age. More naive CD4+ cells and higher diversity marked long-lived donors relative to aged donors. Without sorted subsets, naive and antigen-experienced compartments could not be conclusively compared.

Sequencing was performed on blood. The receptor's source is a man aged 60-69 years in good health. The J gene is TRBJ2-1, the V gene TRBV5-5, with D possibly being TRBD2 (6 bases). CDR3 protein: CASSSWRTIKYNEQFF. For the CDR3, the DNA is TGTGCCAGCAGCTCCTGGCGGACTATAAAATACAATGAGCAGTTCTTC.